The 25 T cell receptor beta chains presented below share a single source sample, sequenced in a study of blood T cell repertoires in COVID-19. The protocol was immunoSEQ multiplex PCR, while the TCRdb copy is restricted to in-frame clones and leaves out a portion. The sample gives 130,000 to 150,000 clones, 85% to 90% of which show up once; around 11% is in the top ten. The specimen was PBMCs or T cells enriched from blood (not recorded which). The receptors stem from a man aged 55 to 70 who had recovered from COVID-19.

The genes are TRBV3-1 (or the pseudogene TRBV3-2) and TRBJ2-5, with 9 bases identical to TRBD2. J gave up 5 bases and V 1 base, and 11 bases lay outside the gene matches. Per the germline V gene, CDR1 is LGHDT and CDR2 is YNNKEL (reference sequence). This CDR3 spans 17 amino acids. The DNA for the CDR3 is TGTGCCAGCAGCCAAGCCGGCCGGCGGGGGGGCTTGGAGACCCAGTACTTC. It encodes CASSQAGRRGGLETQYF.

This clone was detected only once. The J gene is TRBJ1-5, the V gene TRBV5-5; possible D gene TRBD1, 6 bases. V was pared by 3 bases and J by 0 bases, with 10 bases between. Germline V gives CDR1 SGHKS, CDR2 YYEKEE (reference sequence). The CDR3 runs to 15 residues. CDR3: CASSSQGYSNQPQHF. CDR3 coding DNA: TGTGCCAGCAGCTCCCAGGGGTATAGCAATCAGCCCCAGCATTTT.

The J gene is TRBJ2-3, the V gene TRBV5-1; 7 bases agree with TRBD1. Per germline, CDR1 SGHRS and CDR2 YFSETQ. The CDR3 consists of 17 residues. The ends lost 0 bases at V and 2 bases at J; junction bases unmatched: 9. For the CDR3, the DNA is TGCGCCAGCAGCTTGGTGGATCCGGGACAGACCACAGATACGCAGTATTTT. This translates into CASSLVDPGQTTDTQYF.

The chain joins TRBV2 to TRBJ2-1; tentatively, D is TRBD2 (5 bases). The V end lost 7 bases, the J end lost 2 bases, and 15 bases lay between the germline ends. CDR3 length equals 15 residues. Germline CDR1 reads SNHLY; CDR2 reads FYNNEI. The CDR3 DNA reads TGTGCCAGCAAAGGGTGGAGCGGAACCTACAATGAGCAGTTCTTC. It translates to CASKGWSGTYNEQFF.

In this sample, this clone turned up once. J is TRBJ2-1 and V is TRBV19, with TRBD1 as a possible D gene (6 bases). Germline CDR1 reads LNHDA; CDR2 reads SQIVND (reference sequence). The CDR3 consists of 15 residues. The germline V and J ends were trimmed by 5 bases and 0 bases, with 11 bases remaining between them. For the CDR3, the DNA is TGTGCCAGTAGTGTCCGGACAGCCTCCTACAATGAGCAGTTCTTC. Its protein product is CASSVRTASYNEQFF. Using reference TRBV19 and TRBJ2-1 for the parts outside the CDR3, the full variable domain is DGGITQSPKYLFRKEGQNVTLSCEQNLNHDAMYWYRQDPGQGLRLIYYSQIVNDFQKGDIAEGYSVSREKKESFPLTVTSAQKNPTAFYLCASSVRTASYNEQFFGPGTRLTVL.

This chain uses TRBV5-1 with TRBJ2-1; 7 bases line up with TRBD1. J was trimmed by 6 bases and V by 4 bases; bases with no gene match: 10. This CDR3 contains 15 residues. Germline V gives CDR1 SGHRS, CDR2 YFSETQ. CDR3 protein: CASSQTGPLTNEQFF. In DNA, the CDR3 is TGCGCCAGCAGCCAGACAGGGCCCCTCACCAATGAGCAGTTCTTC.

The chain combines TRBV5-6 with TRBJ1-1, with TRBD1 matching over 11 bases. V gave up 2 bases and J gave up 3 bases; unmatched junction bases: 6. There are 16 residues in the CDR3. The germline CDR1 and CDR2 sequences are SGHDT and YYEEEE. The CDR3 nucleotides read TGTGCCAGCAGCTTATCCGGGACAGGGGGTCACACTGAAGCTTTCTTT. This translates into CASSLSGTGGHTEAFF. Complete variable domain (other parts from reference TRBV5-6 and TRBJ1-1): DAGVTQSPTHLIKTRGQQVTLRCSPKSGHDTVSWYQQALGQGPQFIFQYYEEEERQRGNFPDRFSGHQFPNYSSELNVNALLLGDSALYLCASSLSGTGGHTEAFFGQGTRLTVV.

The CDR3 coding sequence is TGTGCCAGCAGTGTTGGGGGGGCGATTTTTGTTTCACTGTTTTTT. Amino acid sequence: CASSVGGAIFVSLFF. J is TRBJ1-4 and V is TRBV2; a weak D match, TRBD1 (6 bases). The CDR3 sequence is 15 residues long. The ends were cut back, 4 bases at V and 13 bases at J, with 22 bases in the middle. Germline values: CDR1 SNHLY, CDR2 FYNNEI.

This rearrangement joins TRBV19 to TRBJ1-5, with 10 bases matching TRBD1. V lost 9 bases to trimming and J lost 5 bases; unmatched junction nucleotides: 10. Germline V CDR1 and CDR2: LNHDA, SQIVND (reference sequence). CDR3 length: 15 residues. The CDR3 DNA reads TGTGCCAGCAATCCGTTGGGGACAGGGGATCAGCCCCAGCATTTT. Its translation: CASNPLGTGDQPQHF.

Only a few counts were recorded for this clone. The chain joins TRBV29-1 to TRBJ2-2; D ambiguous. V was clipped by 5 bases and J by 5 bases, with 6 bases between them. Germline-derived CDR1 and CDR2 are SQVTM and ANQGSEA. The CDR3 loop spans 11 amino acids. The CDR3 DNA reads as TGCAGCGTTCACATGACCGGGGAGCTGTTTTTT. Translating it yields CSVHMTGELFF.

CDR3 region: CASSAGTENSPLHF. Here the CDR3 DNA reads TGTGCCAGTAGCGCGGGCACGGAGAATTCACCCCTCCACTTT. The genes are TRBV19 and TRBJ1-6; D not resolved. Germline loops: CDR1 LNHDA, CDR2 SQIVND (reference sequence). The CDR3 is 14 amino acids. V was pared by 6 bases and J by 7 bases, with 13 bases between. Drawing the rest from reference TRBV19 and TRBJ1-6, the complete variable domain is DGGITQSPKYLFRKEGQNVTLSCEQNLNHDAMYWYRQDPGQGLRLIYYSQIVNDFQKGDIAEGYSVSREKKESFPLTVTSAQKNPTAFYLCASSAGTENSPLHFGNGTRLTVT.

The V call is TRBV2, the J call TRBJ2-3, with D uncertain. V gave up 5 bases and J gave up 3 bases, with 3 bases separating them. This CDR3 has 11 amino acids. CDR1 SNHLY and CDR2 FYNNEI come from the germline V gene. CDR3 sequence reads: CASSLTDTQYF. The CDR3 region has the DNA TGTGCCAGCAGTCTTACAGATACGCAGTATTTT.

This clone was picked up one time. The chain recombines TRBV30 with TRBJ2-7; a weak D match, TRBD2 (6 bases). Germline loops: CDR1 GTSNPN, CDR2 SVGIG (reference sequence). The CDR3 length is 12 residues. Trimming took 4 bases from V and 1 from J, leaving 8 bases between them. The CDR3 nucleotides read TGTGCCTGGAAGGCGGGGTCCTACGAGCAGTACTTC. This encodes CAWKAGSYEQYF.

The genes are TRBV10-1 and TRBJ1-5, with TRBD1 matching over 7 bases. Germline lookup yields CDR1 WNHNN and CDR2 SYGVQD (reference sequence). The CDR3 covers 13 residues. Trimming cost V 6 bases and J 4 bases; bases outside gene matches: 3. CDR3 sequence: CASSPGGNQPQHF. CDR3 sequence (DNA): TGCGCCAGCAGCCCAGGGGGAAATCAGCCCCAGCATTTT.

This chain uses TRBV19 with TRBJ1-3; D possibly corresponds to TRBD1 (5 bases). This CDR3 is 13 amino acids long. Trimming removed 8 bases from V and 2 bases from J, with 10 bases in between. Germline-derived CDR1 and CDR2 are LNHDA and SQIVND (reference sequence). Here the CDR3 DNA reads TGTGCCAGTTCGGGGGGAACTGGAAACACCATATATTTT. The encoded protein is CASSGGTGNTIYF. Variable domain in full (rest from reference TRBV19 and TRBJ1-3): DGGITQSPKYLFRKEGQNVTLSCEQNLNHDAMYWYRQDPGQGLRLIYYSQIVNDFQKGDIAEGYSVSREKKESFPLTVTSAQKNPTAFYLCASSGGTGNTIYFGEGSWLTVV.

The chain uses TRBV18 and TRBJ2-5; maybe TRBD2 (6 bases). V lost 3 bases, J lost 2 bases, and 16 bases lay in between. Germline V lookup: CDR1 KGHSH, CDR2 LQKENI. This CDR3 comprises 16 residues. Here the CDR3 DNA reads TGTGCCAGCTCACCTCTCCGAGGGACTCGACAAGAGACCCAGTACTTC. Translation: CASSPLRGTRQETQYF.

The CDR3 bases are TGTGCCAGCAGTGAGCCGGGGACAGCGAACACTGAAGCTTTCTTT. Amino acid sequence: CASSEPGTANTEAFF. The gene calls are TRBV25-1 and TRBJ1-1; 7 bases are shared with TRBD1. Per the germline V gene, CDR1 is MGHDK and CDR2 is SYGVNS. V dropped 3 bases and J dropped 1; count of bases not matched to a gene: 5. The CDR3 extends over 15 amino acids.

The genes are TRBV6-5 and TRBJ2-1; 8 bases agree with TRBD2. Germline assignment: CDR1 MNHEY and CDR2 SVGAGI. Germline trimming cut 5 bases from V and 9 bases from J; bases unmatched to any gene: 9. This CDR3 is 14 amino acids long. The chain's CDR3 is CASSTASGSGEQFF. DNA for the CDR3: TGTGCCAGCAGTACTGCTAGCGGGTCGGGTGAGCAGTTCTTC.

In its sample, this clone was seen once. The chain carries TRBV18 and TRBJ2-7, with TRBD2 matching 7 bases. This CDR3 spans 19 amino acids. The junction had 18 bases not matched to a gene; V was cut back by 4 bases and J by 0 bases. CDR1 is KGHSH, CDR2 LQKENI, per germline. The CDR3: CASSHTISGSHLSSYEQYF. The CDR3 region has the DNA TGTGCCAGCTCACACACGATTAGCGGGTCCCACCTTAGCTCCTACGAGCAGTACTTC.

V is TRBV7-3 and J is TRBJ2-2, with 9 positions matching TRBD1. CDR1 SGHTA and CDR2 FQGTGA come from the germline V gene. The CDR3 is 15 amino acids. The junction had 8 bases not matched to a gene; V was cut back by 5 bases and J by 7 bases. CDR3 amino acids: CASSQTTGGYGELFF. DNA of the CDR3: TGTGCCAGCAGCCAGACGACAGGGGGATACGGGGAGCTGTTTTTT. Variable domain in full (rest from reference TRBV7-3 and TRBJ2-2): GAGVSQTPSNKVTEKGKYVELRCDPISGHTALYWYRQSLGQGPEFLIYFQGTGAADDSGLPNDRFFAVRPEGSVSTLKIQRTERGDSAVYLCASSQTTGGYGELFFGEGSRLTVL.

The chain uses TRBV3-1 (or the pseudogene TRBV3-2) and TRBJ2-7; weak D call: TRBD2 (5 bases). The V and J ends lost 4 bases and 4 bases respectively, with 11 bases between them. The CDR3 has 13 residues. Germline CDR1 reads LGHDT; CDR2 reads YNNKEL (reference sequence). The CDR3 is CASSLPGIYEQYF. CDR3 nucleotides: TGTGCCAGCAGCCTGCCGGGAATTTACGAGCAGTACTTC.

V usage is TRBV2 and J usage is TRBJ2-3, with 11 bases fitting TRBD2. CDR1 SNHLY and CDR2 FYNNEI come from the germline V gene. V gave up 3 bases and J gave up 4 bases; unmatched junction bases: 6. The CDR3 is made up of 16 amino acids. The CDR3 coding sequence is TGTGCCAGCAGTGACGCTCTAGCGGGAGGCTCAGATACGCAGTATTTT. Its protein is CASSDALAGGSDTQYF.

The chain links TRBV12-3 or TRBV12-4 to TRBJ1-1; 7 bases agree with TRBD1. CDR3 length: 13 residues. V was pared by 6 bases and J by 4 bases, with 5 bases of the junction left unmatched. The CDR3 DNA is TGTGCCAGCAGCCAGCAGGGGGGCACTGAAGCTTTCTTT. Protein sequence: CASSQQGGTEAFF.

The chain recombines TRBV19 with TRBJ2-1; 8 nucleotides match TRBD2. The germline gives CDR1 LNHDA, CDR2 SQIVND (reference sequence). The CDR3 has 15 residues. V gave up 4 bases and J gave up 7 bases; unmatched junction bases: 9. In nucleotides, the CDR3 is TGTGCCAGTAGTACGGGACTAGGTGGGAGAAATGAGCAGTTCTTC. Translating gives CASSTGLGGRNEQFF.

The chain uses TRBV3-1 (or the pseudogene TRBV3-2) and TRBJ2-5, with a weak D call TRBD1 (5 bases). From germline, CDR1 is LGHDT and CDR2 YNNKEL (reference sequence). This CDR3 comprises 13 residues. The V gene lost 1 base and the J gene lost 9 bases, with 12 bases spanning the gap. The CDR3 DNA is TGTGCCAGCAGCCAAGGGCAGGGATCGGCCCAGTACTTC. Protein: CASSQGQGSAQYF.